These T cell receptor beta chains were read from a single sample in a study of blood T cell repertoires in COVID-19. The data were produced by immunoSEQ multiplex PCR, yet TCRdb's version contains in-frame clones alone and is incomplete. The data contain over 250,000 clones, around 87% of them singletons. The sequencing sample was made of peripheral blood. These receptors all stem from a woman aged 40-49 years who had recovered from COVID-19. Each CDR3 is given with its conserved first and last residue. The D gene is left open where the match is weak. The size of a clone is reported for some rows only, either as once, few or many, or as a class for expanded clones.

D	V	J	size	CDR3	DNA
-	TRBV9	TRBJ1-5	-	CASSVGGNGQPQHF	TGTGCCAGCAGCGTAGGAGGGAATGGGCAGCCCCAGCATTTT
-	TRBV6-5	TRBJ1-2	-	CASSSGRNYGYTF	TGTGCCAGCAGTTCCGGGAGGAACTATGGCTACACCTTC
-	TRBV3-1/TRBV3-2	TRBJ1-5	few	CASSQAGNQPQHF	TGTGCCAGCAGCCAAGCCGGGAATCAGCCCCAGCATTTT
-	TRBV20-1	TRBJ2-1	-	CSASEAVGGEQFF	TGCAGTGCTAGTGAGGCGGTCGGAGGTGAGCAGTTCTTC
-	TRBV6-5	TRBJ2-7	-	CASSYGGIGYEQYF	TGTGCCAGCAGTTACGGGGGGATTGGGTACGAGCAGTACTTC
-	TRBV9	TRBJ1-4	-	CASSAQGRNEKLFF	TGTGCCAGCAGCGCCCAGGGTAGAAACGAAAAACTGTTTTTT
-	TRBV12-3/TRBV12-4	TRBJ2-7	-	CASSSEGYEQYF	TGTGCCAGCAGCTCGGAGGGCTACGAGCAGTACTTC
TRBD1	TRBV18	TRBJ2-7	-	CASSPRSQGAYEQYF	TGTGCCAGCTCACCAAGGTCTCAGGGGGCCTACGAGCAGTACTTC
TRBD1	TRBV10-3	TRBJ1-6	-	CAIGTGDSPLHF	TGTGCCATCGGGACAGGGGATTCACCCCTCCACTTT
TRBD2	TRBV3-1/TRBV3-2	TRBJ2-3	-	CASSPTPTSGGSDTQYF	TGTGCCAGCAGCCCCACCCCCACTAGCGGGGGTTCGGATACGCAGTATTTT
-	TRBV7-3	TRBJ1-3	-	CASSLERRRGGNTIYF	TGTGCCAGCAGCTTGGAAAGGCGTAGGGGGGGAAACACCATATATTTT
-	TRBV13	TRBJ2-7	-	CASSLGIGPPSSYEQYF	TGTGCCAGCAGCTTAGGCATTGGGCCTCCCAGCTCCTACGAGCAGTACTTC
-	TRBV9	TRBJ1-2	-	CASSVALQGLYGYTF	TGTGCCAGCAGCGTAGCTCTTCAGGGGCTCTATGGCTACACCTTC
TRBD2	TRBV19	TRBJ2-5	-	CASSQASGGKETQYF	TGTGCCAGTAGTCAAGCTAGCGGGGGAAAAGAGACCCAGTACTTC
TRBD1	TRBV7-9	TRBJ2-1	-	CASSLAGTGDNEQFF	TGTGCCAGCAGCTTAGCCGGGACAGGGGACAATGAGCAGTTCTTC
-	TRBV3-1/TRBV3-2	TRBJ1-2	-	CASSQEWRGIDGYTF	TGTGCCAGCAGCCAAGAATGGCGGGGGATCGATGGCTACACCTTC
TRBD1	TRBV3-1/TRBV3-2	TRBJ2-7	-	CASSRGQDLSYEQYF	TGTGCCAGCAGCCGGGGACAGGATCTCTCCTACGAGCAGTACTTC
-	TRBV6-5	TRBJ2-7	-	CASSTTAYEQYF	TGTGCCAGCTCGACGACAGCCTACGAGCAGTACTTC
-	TRBV30	TRBJ2-5	-	CAWIGPGRETQYF	TGTGCCTGGATCGGACCTGGGAGAGAGACCCAGTACTTC
TRBD1	TRBV2	TRBJ1-2	-	CASAGQGARYGYTF	TGTGCCAGCGCCGGACAGGGGGCCAGGTATGGCTACACCTTC
-	TRBV6-1	TRBJ1-3	-	CASSDGPQGSGNTIYF	TGTGCCAGCAGTGACGGACCTCAGGGCTCTGGAAACACCATATATTTT
-	TRBV5-6	TRBJ2-3	-	CASSWGGATDTQYF	TGTGCCAGCAGCTGGGGCGGGGCCACAGATACGCAGTATTTT
TRBD2	TRBV3-1/TRBV3-2	TRBJ2-7	-	CATTTGLSSYEQYF	TGTGCCACCACGACGGGACTAAGCTCCTACGAGCAGTACTTC
TRBD2	TRBV4-3	TRBJ2-5	-	CASSQAIAGGYQETQYF	TGCGCCAGCAGCCAAGCGATAGCGGGGGGGTACCAAGAGACCCAGTACTTC
-	TRBV10-1	TRBJ2-3	-	CASSGSVDTQYF	TGCGCCAGCAGTGGGAGTGTTGATACGCAGTATTTT
TRBD1	TRBV5-5	TRBJ2-7	-	CASSPTGGNYEQYF	TGTGCCAGCAGCCCGACAGGGGGCAACTACGAGCAGTACTTC
TRBD2	TRBV6-5	TRBJ2-7	-	CASSYLSGGNEQYF	TGTGCCAGCAGTTACCTGTCGGGGGGGAACGAGCAGTACTTC
TRBD1	TRBV6-5	TRBJ2-1	-	CASSPGQGGYNEQFF	TGTGCCAGCAGCCCGGGACAGGGAGGATACAATGAGCAGTTCTTC
-	TRBV4-3	TRBJ1-2	-	CASSQGRDNYGYTF	TGCGCCAGCAGCCAAGGACGGGATAACTATGGCTACACCTTC
TRBD1	TRBV18	TRBJ1-1	-	CASSPQRQGRLGTEAFF	TGTGCCAGCTCACCTCAAAGACAGGGCAGGCTTGGCACTGAAGCTTTCTTT
-	TRBV9	TRBJ1-6	few	CASSVGDNYNSPLHF	TGTGCCAGCAGCGTAGGGGACAACTATAATTCACCCCTCCACTTT
TRBD1	TRBV5-1	TRBJ1-4	-	CASTPSGQGREKLFF	TGCGCCAGCACCCCGAGTGGACAGGGGAGGGAAAAACTGTTTTTT
TRBD1	TRBV18	TRBJ1-5	-	CASSPRTGSGQPQHF	TGTGCCAGCTCACCTAGGACAGGGTCGGGGCAGCCCCAGCATTTT
-	TRBV7-9	TRBJ2-3	few	CASSLGASPHTDTQYF	TGTGCCAGCAGCCTTGGGGCCAGTCCCCACACAGATACGCAGTATTTT
TRBD2	TRBV9	TRBJ2-5	-	CASSATGGEETQYF	TGTGCCAGCAGCGCCACGGGGGGTGAAGAGACCCAGTACTTC
TRBD1	TRBV13	TRBJ2-1	-	CASSFFSRTGGLGEQFF	TGTGCCAGCAGCTTTTTCTCTCGGACAGGGGGCCTTGGGGAGCAGTTCTTC
TRBD1	TRBV6-5	TRBJ1-6	-	CASSDGTANSPLHF	TGTGCCAGCTCCGACGGGACAGCTAATTCACCCCTCCACTTT
TRBD1	TRBV5-1	TRBJ1-1	-	CASSLARDSEAFF	TGCGCCAGCAGCCTGGCACGGGACAGCGAAGCTTTCTTT
-	TRBV6-5	TRBJ1-4	-	CASRTTRQYNEKLFF	TGTGCCAGCAGAACAACGCGACAGTATAATGAAAAACTGTTTTTT
-	TRBV3-1/TRBV3-2	TRBJ2-7	-	CASSQLGNSYEQYF	TGTGCCAGCAGCCAACTGGGCAACTCCTACGAGCAGTACTTC
-	TRBV3-1/TRBV3-2	TRBJ1-6	many	CASSQLRRGHSPLHF	TGTGCCAGCAGCCAATTGAGGAGGGGCCACTCACCCCTCCACTTT
TRBD2	TRBV14	TRBJ2-3	-	CASSQVGLATDTQYF	TGTGCCAGCAGCCAAGTGGGACTAGCCACAGATACGCAGTATTTT
-	TRBV25-1	TRBJ1-2	-	CASSRAGPFGYTF	TGTGCCAGCAGCCGGGCAGGGCCCTTTGGCTACACCTTC
-	TRBV6-5	TRBJ2-3	-	CASRAGSTDTQYF	TGTGCCAGCAGGGCGGGTAGCACAGATACGCAGTATTTT
-	TRBV11-3	TRBJ1-6	few	CASSRSYNSPLHF	TGTGCCAGCAGTCGCTCCTATAATTCACCCCTCCACTTT
TRBD1	TRBV19	TRBJ2-1	-	CASSQGTGLRIF	TGTGCCAGTAGTCAAGGGACAGGTCTAAGGATCTTC
TRBD1	TRBV9	TRBJ1-2	-	CASSVGDRPYGYTF	TGTGCCAGCAGCGTAGGGGACAGGCCCTATGGCTACACCTTC
-	TRBV14	TRBJ2-7	-	CASSLTGPPGDEQYF	TGTGCCAGCAGCCTTACAGGGCCCCCAGGGGACGAGCAGTACTTC
-	TRBV9	TRBJ1-1	-	CASSVFGVLGANTEAFF	TGTGCCAGCAGCGTCTTTGGTGTATTGGGAGCGAACACTGAAGCTTTCTTT